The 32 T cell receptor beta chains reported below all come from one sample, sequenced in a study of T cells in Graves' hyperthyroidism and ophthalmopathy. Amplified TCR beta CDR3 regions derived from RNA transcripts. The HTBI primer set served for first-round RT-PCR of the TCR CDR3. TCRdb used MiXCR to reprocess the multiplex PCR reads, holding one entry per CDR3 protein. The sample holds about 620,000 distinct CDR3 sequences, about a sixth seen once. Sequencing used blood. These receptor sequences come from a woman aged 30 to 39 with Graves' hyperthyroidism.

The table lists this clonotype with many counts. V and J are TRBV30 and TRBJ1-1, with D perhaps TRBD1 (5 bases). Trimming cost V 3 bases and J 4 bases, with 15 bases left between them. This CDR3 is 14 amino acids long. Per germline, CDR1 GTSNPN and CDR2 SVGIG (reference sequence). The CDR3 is CAWRENQGITEAFF. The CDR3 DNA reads TGTGCCTGGAGGGAGAACCAGGGTATCACTGAAGCTTTCTTT.

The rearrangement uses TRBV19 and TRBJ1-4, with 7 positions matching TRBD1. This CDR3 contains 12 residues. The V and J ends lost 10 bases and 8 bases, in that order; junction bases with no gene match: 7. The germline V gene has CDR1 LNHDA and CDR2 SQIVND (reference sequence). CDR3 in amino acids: CATNDRDEKLFF. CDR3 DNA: TGTGCCACGAATGACAGGGACGAAAAACTGTTTTTT.

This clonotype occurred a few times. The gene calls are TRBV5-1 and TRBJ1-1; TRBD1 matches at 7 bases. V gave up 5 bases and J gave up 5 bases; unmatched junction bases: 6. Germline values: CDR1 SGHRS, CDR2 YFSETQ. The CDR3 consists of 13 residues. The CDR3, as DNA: TGCGCCAGCAGAGGGGACAGTAGGACTGAAGCTTTCTTT. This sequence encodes CASRGDSRTEAFF. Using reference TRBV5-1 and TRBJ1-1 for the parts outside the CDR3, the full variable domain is KAGVTQTPRYLIKTRGQQVTLSCSPISGHRSVSWYQQTPGQGLQFLFEYFSETQRNKGNFPGRFSGRQFSNSRSEMNVSTLELGDSALYLCASRGDSRTEAFFGQGTRLTVV.

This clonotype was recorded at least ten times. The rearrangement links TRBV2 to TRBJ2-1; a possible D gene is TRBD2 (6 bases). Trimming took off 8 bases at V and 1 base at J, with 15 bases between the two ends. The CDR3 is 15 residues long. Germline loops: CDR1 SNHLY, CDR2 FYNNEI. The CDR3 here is CASGKTRRSYNEQFF. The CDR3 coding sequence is TGTGCCAGCGGGAAGACTAGAAGGTCCTACAATGAGCAGTTCTTC.

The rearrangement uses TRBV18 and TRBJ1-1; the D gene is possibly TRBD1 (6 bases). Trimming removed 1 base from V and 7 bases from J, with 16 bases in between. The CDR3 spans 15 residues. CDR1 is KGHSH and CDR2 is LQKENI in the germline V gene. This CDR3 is CASSPRNGQSFEAFF. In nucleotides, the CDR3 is TGTGCCAGCTCACCACGGAATGGACAGTCATTTGAAGCTTTCTTT.

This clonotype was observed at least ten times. CDR3 bases: TGTGCCAGCAGGGGGACAGGGCTGGATACGCAGTATTTT. It specifies CASRGTGLDTQYF. The chain combines TRBV2 with TRBJ2-3; 9 positions match TRBD1. Germline-derived CDR1 and CDR2 are SNHLY and FYNNEI. The CDR3 spans 13 residues. J gave up 6 bases and V 6 bases, and 4 bases lay outside the gene matches.

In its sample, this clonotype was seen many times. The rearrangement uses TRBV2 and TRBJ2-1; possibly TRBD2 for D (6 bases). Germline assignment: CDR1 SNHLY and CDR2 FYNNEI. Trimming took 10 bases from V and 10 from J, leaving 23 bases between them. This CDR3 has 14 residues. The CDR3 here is CATKYSEGLREQFF. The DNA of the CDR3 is TGTGCCACTAAATATTCGGAGGGCCTTAGGGAGCAGTTCTTC.

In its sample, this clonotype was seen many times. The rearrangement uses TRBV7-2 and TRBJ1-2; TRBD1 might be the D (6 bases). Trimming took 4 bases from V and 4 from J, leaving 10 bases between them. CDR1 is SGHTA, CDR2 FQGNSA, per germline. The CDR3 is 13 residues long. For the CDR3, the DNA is TGTGCCAGCAGCTCCGGACAGACCTATGGCTACACCTTC. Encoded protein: CASSSGQTYGYTF.

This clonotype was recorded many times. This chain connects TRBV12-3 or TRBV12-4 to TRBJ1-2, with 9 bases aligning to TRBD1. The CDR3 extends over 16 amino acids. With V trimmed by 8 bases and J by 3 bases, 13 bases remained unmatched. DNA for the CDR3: TGTGCCAGCCAAGCCGGAGGGACAGGGAGTTACTATGGCTACACCTTC. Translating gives CASQAGGTGSYYGYTF.

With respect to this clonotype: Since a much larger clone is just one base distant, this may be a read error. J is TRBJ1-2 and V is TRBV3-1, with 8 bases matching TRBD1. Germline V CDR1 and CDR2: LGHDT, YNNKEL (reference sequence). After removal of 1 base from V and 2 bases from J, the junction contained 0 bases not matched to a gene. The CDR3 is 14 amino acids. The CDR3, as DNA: TGTGCCAGCAGCCAAGGGGACAGGAACTATGGCTACACCTTC. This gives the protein CASSQGDRNYGYTF.

The CDR3 DNA follows: TGTGCCAGCAGTTTATTGTCCCCCGCGGGACCAGCGGGAGGTAACGAGCAGTACTTC. As protein: CASSLLSPAGPAGGNEQYF. This chain connects TRBV28 to TRBJ2-7, with TRBD2 matching over 9 bases. The germline CDR1 and CDR2 sequences are MDHEN and SYDVKM. With 1 base clipped from V and 5 bases from J, the junction kept 18 bases outside the gene matches. The CDR3 length is 19 residues.

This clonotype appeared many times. The CDR3 region has the DNA TGTGCCAGCAGTGCCGACAGGGGGCCGCGAGATACGCAGTATTTT. Translated: CASSADRGPRDTQYF. The chain recombines TRBV27 with TRBJ2-3; 10 nucleotides align to TRBD1. Germline V gene data show CDR1 as MNHEY and CDR2 as SMNVEV (reference sequence). The CDR3 length is 15 residues. Trimming at V came to 5 bases and at J to 5 bases, leaving 7 bases not matched to a gene.

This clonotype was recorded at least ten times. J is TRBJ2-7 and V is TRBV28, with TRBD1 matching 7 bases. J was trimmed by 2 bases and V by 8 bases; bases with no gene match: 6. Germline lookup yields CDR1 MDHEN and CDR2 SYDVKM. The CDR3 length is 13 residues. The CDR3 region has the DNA TGTGCCAGCGGACCCGGGACAGCCTACGAGCAGTACTTC. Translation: CASGPGTAYEQYF. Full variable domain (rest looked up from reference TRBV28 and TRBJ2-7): DVKVTQSSRYLVKRTGEKVFLECVQDMDHENMFWYRQDPGLGLRLIYFSYDVKMKEKGDIPEGYSVSREKKERFSLILESASTNQTSMYLCASGPGTAYEQYFGPGTRLTVT.

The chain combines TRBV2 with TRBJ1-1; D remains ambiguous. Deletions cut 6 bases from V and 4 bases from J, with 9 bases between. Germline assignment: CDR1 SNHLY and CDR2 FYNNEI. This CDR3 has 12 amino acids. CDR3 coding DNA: TGTGCCAGCAGGGGTGAGGGCACTGAAGCTTTCTTT. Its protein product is CASRGEGTEAFF.

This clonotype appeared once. The CDR3 protein is CASSQEAVGELFF. The CDR3 DNA reads TGCGCCAGCAGCCAAGAAGCAGTCGGGGAGCTGTTTTTT. The chain joins TRBV4-3 to TRBJ2-2; D unclear. Germline lookup yields CDR1 LGHNA and CDR2 YSLEER. V was shortened by 0 bases and J by 7 bases, with 6 bases between the two germline ends. The CDR3 runs to 13 residues.

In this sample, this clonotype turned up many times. The CDR3 coding sequence is TGTGCCAGCGGCACTAACTATGGCTACACCTTC. Amino acids: CASGTNYGYTF. The chain employs TRBV6-1 and TRBJ1-2; D ambiguous. The V gene lost 8 bases and the J gene lost 0 bases, with 4 bases spanning the gap. CDR1 is MNHNS, CDR2 SASEGT, per germline. CDR3 length: 11 amino acids.

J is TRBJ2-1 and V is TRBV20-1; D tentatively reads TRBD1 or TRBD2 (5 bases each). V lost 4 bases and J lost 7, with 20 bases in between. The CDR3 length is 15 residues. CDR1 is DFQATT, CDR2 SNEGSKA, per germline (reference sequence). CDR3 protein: CSATVPGTIGNEQFF. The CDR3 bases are TGCAGTGCTACAGTCCCCGGGACCATAGGGAATGAGCAGTTCTTC.

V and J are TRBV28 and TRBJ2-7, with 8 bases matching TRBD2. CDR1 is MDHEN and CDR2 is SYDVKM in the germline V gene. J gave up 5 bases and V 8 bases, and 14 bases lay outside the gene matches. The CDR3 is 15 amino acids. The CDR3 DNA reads TGTGCCAGCGGGCCTCCGGGACTAGTCGGCCACGAGCAGTACTTC. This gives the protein CASGPPGLVGHEQYF.

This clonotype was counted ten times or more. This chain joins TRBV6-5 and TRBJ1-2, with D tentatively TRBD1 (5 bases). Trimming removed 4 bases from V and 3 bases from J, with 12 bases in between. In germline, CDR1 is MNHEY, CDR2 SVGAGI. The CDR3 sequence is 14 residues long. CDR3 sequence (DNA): TGTGCCAGCAGTTCCCGGGGCAGTGACTATGGCTACACCTTC. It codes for CASSSRGSDYGYTF.

In DNA, the CDR3 is TGTGCCAGCAGCCAAGGAGGAGGGGATCAGCCCCAGCATTTT. Its protein product is CASSQGGGDQPQHF. The chain carries TRBV5-6 and TRBJ1-5, with D perhaps matching TRBD1 (5 bases). V was shortened by 4 bases and J by 5 bases, with 13 bases between the two germline ends. This CDR3 has 14 residues. CDR1 is SGHDT, CDR2 YYEEEE, per germline.

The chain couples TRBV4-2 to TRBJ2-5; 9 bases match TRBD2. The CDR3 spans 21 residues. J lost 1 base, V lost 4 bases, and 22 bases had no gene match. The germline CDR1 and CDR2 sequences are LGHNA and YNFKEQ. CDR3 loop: CASSLQVRSGGPTSGQETQYF. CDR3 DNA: TGTGCCAGCAGCCTACAAGTCCGATCGGGGGGACCGACTAGCGGCCAAGAGACCCAGTACTTC.

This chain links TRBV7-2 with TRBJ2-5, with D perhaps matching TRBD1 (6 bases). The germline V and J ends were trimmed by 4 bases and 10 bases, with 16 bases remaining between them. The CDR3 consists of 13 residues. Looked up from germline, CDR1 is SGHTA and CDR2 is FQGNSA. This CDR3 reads CASSSGTPSNQYF. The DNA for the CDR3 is TGTGCCAGCAGCTCCGGGACACCGAGCAACCAGTACTTC. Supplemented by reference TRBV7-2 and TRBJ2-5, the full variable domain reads GAGVSQSPSNKVTEKGKDVELRCDPISGHTALYWYRQSLGQGLEFLIYFQGNSAPDKSGLPSDRFSAERTGGSVSTLTIQRTQQEDSAVYLCASSSGTPSNQYFGPGTRLLVL.

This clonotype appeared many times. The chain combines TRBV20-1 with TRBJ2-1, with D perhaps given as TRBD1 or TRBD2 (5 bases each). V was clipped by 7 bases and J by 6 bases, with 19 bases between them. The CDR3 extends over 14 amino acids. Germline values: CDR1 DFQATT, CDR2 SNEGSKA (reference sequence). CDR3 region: CSVNLPLGVNEQFF. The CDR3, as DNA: TGCAGTGTGAACCTCCCATTGGGGGTCAATGAGCAGTTCTTC.

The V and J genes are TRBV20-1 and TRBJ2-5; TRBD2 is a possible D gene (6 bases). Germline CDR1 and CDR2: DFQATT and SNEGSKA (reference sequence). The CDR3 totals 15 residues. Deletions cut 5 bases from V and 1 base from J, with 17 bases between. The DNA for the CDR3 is TGCAGTGCTCTAAACCCCGCGGGAAGCCAAGAGACCCAGTACTTC. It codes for CSALNPAGSQETQYF.

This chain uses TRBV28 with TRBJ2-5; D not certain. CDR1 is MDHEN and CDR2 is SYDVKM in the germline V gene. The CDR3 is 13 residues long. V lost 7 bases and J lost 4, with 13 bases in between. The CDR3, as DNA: TGTGCCAGCACCCCGGGCGGTATAGAGACCCAGTACTTC. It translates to CASTPGGIETQYF.

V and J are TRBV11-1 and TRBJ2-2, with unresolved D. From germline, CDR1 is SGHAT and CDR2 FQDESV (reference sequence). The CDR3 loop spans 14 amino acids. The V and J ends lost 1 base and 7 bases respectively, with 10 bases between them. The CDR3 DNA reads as TGTGCCAGCAGCTTAGAAGGGCTAGACGGGGAGCTGTTTTTT. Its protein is CASSLEGLDGELFF.

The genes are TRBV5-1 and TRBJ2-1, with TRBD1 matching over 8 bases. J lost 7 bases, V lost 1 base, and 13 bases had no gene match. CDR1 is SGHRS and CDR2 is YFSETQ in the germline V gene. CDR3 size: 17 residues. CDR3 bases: TGCGCCAGCAGCTTGTTTTTCACGATACAGGGGGGTAATGAGCAGTTCTTC. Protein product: CASSLFFTIQGGNEQFF.

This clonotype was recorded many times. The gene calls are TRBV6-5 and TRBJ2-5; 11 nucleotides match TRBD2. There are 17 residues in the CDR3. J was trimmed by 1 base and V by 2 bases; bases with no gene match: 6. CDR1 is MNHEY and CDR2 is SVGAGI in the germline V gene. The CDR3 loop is CASSYAFGTSGQETQYF. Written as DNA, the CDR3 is TGTGCCAGCAGTTACGCCTTTGGGACTAGCGGCCAAGAGACCCAGTACTTC.

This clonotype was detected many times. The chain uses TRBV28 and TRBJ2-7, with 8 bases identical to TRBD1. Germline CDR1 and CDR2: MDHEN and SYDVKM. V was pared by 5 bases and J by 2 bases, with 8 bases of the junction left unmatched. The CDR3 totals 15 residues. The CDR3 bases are TGTGCCAGCAGTGCGACAGGGGCGGATACCTACGAGCAGTACTTC. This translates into CASSATGADTYEQYF.

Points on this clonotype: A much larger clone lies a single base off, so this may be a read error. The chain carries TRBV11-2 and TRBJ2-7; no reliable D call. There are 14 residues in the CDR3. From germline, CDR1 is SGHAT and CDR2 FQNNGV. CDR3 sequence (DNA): TGTGCCAACAGCTTAGCCCAACGGATCTACGAGCAGTACTTC. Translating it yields CANSLAQRIYEQYF.

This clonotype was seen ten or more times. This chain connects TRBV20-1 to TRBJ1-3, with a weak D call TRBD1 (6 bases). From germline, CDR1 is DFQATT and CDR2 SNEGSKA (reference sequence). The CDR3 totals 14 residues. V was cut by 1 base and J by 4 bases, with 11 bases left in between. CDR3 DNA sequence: TGCAGTGCTAGAGGAACAGGGTCAGGAAACACCATATATTTT. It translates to CSARGTGSGNTIYF.

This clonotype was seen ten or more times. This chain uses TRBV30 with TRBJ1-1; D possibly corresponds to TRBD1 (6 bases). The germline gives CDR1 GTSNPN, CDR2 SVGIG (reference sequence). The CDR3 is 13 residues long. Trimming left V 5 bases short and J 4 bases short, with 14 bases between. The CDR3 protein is CAWVRRGVTEAFF. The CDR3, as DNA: TGTGCCTGGGTGCGAAGGGGGGTCACTGAAGCTTTCTTT.